This paragraph reports one T cell receptor (beta chain). No antigen is known for it. No base quality values were provided; no much bigger clone lies one nucleotide off. The immunoSEQ hsTCRB v3.0 assay was used at survey level resolution to sequence the TRB variable region. A depth of roughly 35,000-50,000 T-cell genomes per sample was targeted for TRB sequencing. TRB libraries were pooled and sequenced on an Illumina MiSeq using a v3 150-cycle kit. Regarding the original processing steps: Repertoire analysis was performed in R inside a reproducible Nextflow workflow that covered QC, data transformation and analysis. Custom analyses were implemented in LymphoSeq2, an R package for AIRR-Seq data exploration. A few samples that yielded fewer than 5000 total TRB sequences were excluded, so that 200 or so HIV repertoires were analyzed. Among the 180 to 200 HIV repertoires that were kept, around 60 were collected before ART initiation and some 130 were collected after ART initiation. Repertoires were downsampled to 5000 TRB nucleotide sequences, and summary statistics were averaged over 100 downsampling iterations. TRB sequences were retained for analysis only if CDR3 regions of at least seven amino acids were present. Diversity was assessed using a clonality score derived from Shannon entropy and using the Gini coefficient. Repertoire networks linked the top 5000 CDR3 amino acid sequences whenever two sequences differed by an edit distance of one. Antigen specificity groups and MHC restriction were predicted for TRB CDR3 amino acid sequences with GLIPH2. CDR3 amino acid sequences were matched against VDJdb and McPAS-TCR to flag known CMV, EBV, HIV or tissue antigen associations. Pre-ART, post-ART and control groups were compared with Wilcoxon signed-rank tests and Holm-Bonferroni correction. Entries here come from immuneACCESS through TCRdb and include only in-frame sequences with V and J called. Some clones fail to appear in such tables; in the studies checked, an unresolved V gene covers under half of the shortfall, and the cause of the remainder is unknown. D and trimming were read from the DNA, whereas the V and J calls and clone size are those reported in that table. Recorded for this sample are 20,000 to 25,000 clones; around 79% of them occurred a single time. Together, the top ten hold roughly a tenth of the sample.

Participants were included only if at least one PBMC sample before ART initiation and at least two post-ART samples were available. All participants with HIV were treated in the United States of America. Before DNA extraction, cryopreserved samples of about 0.95-10 million PBMC were thawed and then washed. At the time of the earliest PBMC sample, participants with HIV were aged between roughly 23 and 60 years. Each participant contributed PBMC samples from 1-4 timepoints before ART initiation and 2-8 timepoints after ART initiation, with a median of 7 samples. Serial HIV viral load, CD4+ T-cell count, ART history and demographic data were obtained for every participant. Using a Qiagen kit on a QIAcube, genomic DNA was extracted from unsorted PBMC, with samples processed in batches of 12. The CDR3, cysteine through phenylalanine, is 16 amino acids long. The only DNA kept is the CDR3, 48 bases in frame from the first base. V lost 3 bases and J lost 8 bases; the stretch between them is 18 bases long. From the germline V gene (reference sequence), CDR1 is SGHKS and CDR2 is YYEKEE.

This record belongs to a study of long-term antiretroviral therapy in people with HIV (dated by TCRdb to between 2020 and 2023). Study-wide context: Collection of the earliest samples took place about a decade ahead of the 2015 WHO recommendation for immediate ART, at a time when ART was typically delayed until CD4 counts fell. Whether ART initiation and durable HIV suppression were associated with changes in peripheral blood TRB repertoire composition and diversity was tested in a retrospective serial study. A total of fewer than 200 cryopreserved PBMC samples were contributed to the cohort by 30 adults with confirmed HIV infection, with samples collected serially over a mean of approximately 6 years (range 1-12). Of the roughly 27 participants with HIV, approximately twelve were female. Test extractions of a monoclonal T-cell line alongside about 35 polyclonal samples showed no cross-contamination during QIAcube processing. General conclusions and limits of the study: CDR3 length ranges in HIV repertoires were narrower than in controls, and network structure suggested an antigen-experienced repertoire with only a slight naive shift after ART. At every time point, the repertoire was dominated by expanded TRB clones first identified before ART initiation, although this dominance fluctuated and, in many PLHIV, declined after ART. Limited PBMC availability meant only the TCR beta chain was sequenced, without alpha chain pairing. ART initiation was associated with a significant increase in TRB diversity, but diversity stayed significantly below transplant donor controls even after long-term ART. The samples were dated from about 2003 to 2018, and the ART regimens that were used may be less effective than current ART regimens. Because cell numbers in pre-ART samples were limited, unsorted PBMC were profiled instead of sorted CD4+ and CD8+ T cells. No data were available on ART adherence, viral resistance or therapy changes, limiting inferences about post-ART repertoire changes.

This clonotype was obtained from a woman aged 40 to 50 with HIV. Recombination linked TRBV5-5 to TRBJ1-6; the D gene cannot be resolved reliably. The sequences come from unsorted PBMCs, collected 4.1 years after starting antiretroviral therapy. The nucleotides read TGTGCCAGCAGCTCTGGAGGGAATTTCCAATATTCACCCCTCCACTTT. This sequence encodes CASSSGGNFQYSPLHF.